The 5 T cell receptor beta chains below come from one sample, sequenced in a study of shared clonotypes between healthy human individuals (dated by TCRdb to about 2020). The library was prepared using the immunoSEQ multiplex PCR assay. Entries here come from immuneACCESS through TCRdb and include only in-frame sequences with V and J called. Some clones fail to appear in such tables; in the studies checked, an unresolved V gene covers under half of the shortfall, and the cause of the remainder is unknown. The table for this sample lists 2 million to 2.5 million clones; almost 96% of them were counted only once. Of the sample, over 0.1% falls within the top ten clones. Sequenced: naive CD4+ T cells sorted from blood. The cell subset or site label corresponds to: CD45RA+ positively selected. These receptors all stem from a man between 18 and 29 years old in good health.

V usage is TRBV4-1 and J usage is TRBJ2-5; D ambiguous. V was shortened by 0 bases and J by 4 bases, with 9 bases between the two germline ends. The CDR3 is made up of 14 amino acids. From germline, CDR1 is MGHRA and CDR2 YSYEKL. The CDR3 is CASSQDYQRETQYF. The CDR3 DNA is TGCGCCAGCAGCCAAGATTACCAGCGAGAGACCCAGTACTTC.

The gene calls are TRBV4-1 and TRBJ2-3; a possible D gene is TRBD1 (5 bases). V lost 2 bases, J lost 4 bases, and 7 bases lay in between. The CDR3 has 13 amino acids. Per germline, CDR1 MGHRA and CDR2 YSYEKL. The CDR3 coding sequence is TGCGCCAGCAGCCAACAGGGTCCAGATACGCAGTATTTT. Its translation is CASSQQGPDTQYF.

The J gene is TRBJ2-3, the V gene TRBV6-1; tentatively, D is TRBD2 (6 bases). The CDR3 runs 12 residues. Germline loops: CDR1 MNHNS, CDR2 SASEGT. V lost 8 bases, J lost 5 bases, and 11 bases lay in between. Here the CDR3 reads CASSGVGDTQYF. The CDR3, as DNA: TGTGCCAGCTCGGGGGTGGGAGATACGCAGTATTTT.

The V and J genes are TRBV5-6 and TRBJ2-7; the D is unclear. Trimming shortened V by 0 bases and J by 4 bases, and 8 bases separated the two germline ends. CDR1 SGHDT and CDR2 YYEEEE come from the germline V gene. The CDR3 runs 13 residues. Here the CDR3 DNA reads TGTGCCAGCAGCTTGGGTAGTAAATACGAGCAGTACTTC. Translated, it gives CASSLGSKYEQYF.

The chain carries TRBV28 and TRBJ2-7, with TRBD2 matching 9 bases. This CDR3 contains 17 residues. The V gene end was trimmed by 3 bases and the J gene end by 2 bases; junction bases not matched to a gene: 11. Germline CDR1 is MDHEN and CDR2 is SYDVKM. CDR3 bases: TGTGCCAGCAGTTTTCAGGGCCTGGCTAGCGGGACCTACGAGCAGTACTTC. Translation: CASSFQGLASGTYEQYF.